Shown below are 21 T cell receptor beta chains from a single sample sequenced in a study of blood T cell repertoires in COVID-19. Assay used: immunoSEQ multiplex PCR; TCRdb lists only in-frame clones, some missing. The sample has about 280,000 clones; approximately 90% are singletons. The source material was PBMCs or T cells enriched from blood (not recorded which). The receptors stem from a man aged 35-49 years who had been exposed to COVID-19.

The V and J genes are TRBV28 and TRBJ2-7, with a weak D call TRBD2 (6 bases). This CDR3 region has 15 residues. In germline, CDR1 is MDHEN, CDR2 SYDVKM. V was shortened by 2 bases and J by 2 bases, with 13 bases between the two germline ends. CDR3 in DNA: TGTGCCAGCAGTTTAGCGGGGCTAAGGACCTACGAGCAGTACTTC. Amino acids: CASSLAGLRTYEQYF.

The chain combines TRBV11-2 with TRBJ1-1; TRBD1 matches at 7 bases. Germline V gene lookup returns CDR1 SGHAT and CDR2 FQNNGV. This CDR3 spans 15 amino acids. J gave up 0 bases and V 1 base, and 2 bases lay outside the gene matches. The CDR3 DNA reads TGTGCCAGCAGCTTAGGGCAGGGGGTGAACACTGAAGCTTTCTTT. It codes for CASSLGQGVNTEAFF.

The V and J genes are TRBV9 and TRBJ1-2; D perhaps matches TRBD1 (6 bases). Trimming took off 0 bases at V and 7 bases at J, with 10 bases between the two ends. The CDR3 is 13 amino acids. Germline loops: CDR1 SGDLS, CDR2 YYNGEE. CDR3: CASSVGGLGGYTF. In DNA form, the CDR3 reads TGTGCCAGCAGCGTAGGGGGGCTGGGTGGCTACACCTTC.

The chain combines TRBV24-1 with TRBJ1-2; 7 bases map to TRBD1. This CDR3 is 13 amino acids long. Germline CDR1 is KGHDR and CDR2 is SFDVKD. Germline trimming cut 7 bases from V and 4 bases from J; bases unmatched to any gene: 5. DNA for the CDR3: TGTGCCACCAGGGACAGGAGGGGCTATGGCTACACCTTC. It encodes CATRDRRGYGYTF.

The chain has TRBV21-1 and TRBJ1-1; TRBD1, the table's D call, lacks a check against the DNA. TRBV21-1 corresponds to a pseudogene. CDR3 length equals 13 residues. The chain's CDR3 is CASSPGQGTEAFF. Here the CDR3 DNA reads TGTGCCAGCAGCCCAGGACAGGGCACTGAAGCTTTCTTT.

The CDR3 coding sequence is TGTGCCAGCAGCTTGGTATCGGGGGCCAACGTCCTGACTTTC. Its translation: CASSLVSGANVLTF. The chain has TRBV5-4 and TRBJ2-6; D is undetermined. The germline CDR1 and CDR2 sequences are SGHNT and YYREEE (reference sequence). The V end lost 0 bases, the J end lost 4 bases, and 5 bases lay between the germline ends. This CDR3 spans 14 amino acids.

CDR3 protein: CASSRMTSPGELFF. The CDR3 DNA reads TGTGCCAGCAGCCGCATGACTAGCCCCGGGGAGCTGTTTTTT. The rearrangement uses TRBV5-6 and TRBJ2-2; TRBD2 aligns across 7 bases. The CDR3 consists of 14 residues. Looked up from germline, CDR1 is SGHDT and CDR2 is YYEEEE. V shed 4 bases and J 6 bases; nucleotides not matched to a gene: 6.

The CDR3 nucleotides read TGTGCCAGCAGTTACTCGTTGCGGTCGGTCGGGAATGAGCAGTTCTTC. Protein sequence: CASSYSLRSVGNEQFF. The chain carries TRBV6-5 and TRBJ2-1; D gene ambiguous. With 0 bases removed from V and 7 bases from J, the gap between germline ends came to 16 bases. Per the germline V gene, CDR1 is MNHEY and CDR2 is SVGAGI. The CDR3 contains 16 residues.

J is TRBJ2-1 and V is TRBV18, with 10 bases matching TRBD1. V trimming: 6 bases; J trimming: 3 bases; junction bases outside the gene matches: 5. This CDR3 contains 15 residues. Germline assignment: CDR1 KGHSH and CDR2 LQKENI. CDR3 residues: CASSPGTGVYNEQFF. The CDR3 DNA sequence: TGTGCCAGCTCCCCTGGGACAGGGGTCTACAATGAGCAGTTCTTC.

V is TRBV2 and J is TRBJ2-7, with 11 bases identical to TRBD2. This CDR3 contains 12 residues. Germline trimming cut 11 bases from V and 4 bases from J; bases unmatched to any gene: 4. Germline CDR1 SNHLY, CDR2 FYNNEI. The CDR3 region has the DNA TGTGCCGCAGGGACTAGCGGTTACGAGCAGTACTTC. This codes for CAAGTSGYEQYF.

The chain links TRBV7-9 to TRBJ2-3; 8 bases agree with TRBD2. V dropped 6 bases and J dropped 2; count of bases not matched to a gene: 10. Germline lookup yields CDR1 SEHNR and CDR2 FQNEAQ (reference sequence). The CDR3 is 16 residues long. In nucleotides, the CDR3 is TGTGCCAGCAGTCCTGATAGCGGGACAACCACAGATACGCAGTATTTT. Protein product: CASSPDSGTTTDTQYF.

V and J are TRBV28 and TRBJ2-3; TRBD2 agrees at 9 bases. CDR3 length: 16 residues. Per germline, CDR1 MDHEN and CDR2 SYDVKM. The J segment lost 4 bases and the V segment lost 9 bases, leaving 14 bases of the junction unmatched. The CDR3 sequence is CASYTISGRSADTQYF. CDR3 in DNA: TGTGCCAGTTATACAATTAGCGGGAGATCCGCAGATACGCAGTATTTT.

This rearrangement joins TRBV9 to TRBJ2-4; 7 bases align to TRBD2. The length of the CDR3 is 16 residues. Germline V gene lookup returns CDR1 SGDLS and CDR2 YYNGEE. The junction had 8 bases not matched to a gene; V was cut back by 0 bases and J by 5 bases. CDR3 region: CASSVDRGGSQNIQYF. The CDR3 coding sequence is TGTGCCAGCAGCGTAGATCGGGGCGGGAGCCAAAACATTCAGTACTTC.

The CDR3 loop is CASSPEGTAINEKLFF. The DNA of the CDR3 is TGCGCCAGCAGCCCAGAAGGGACAGCCATTAATGAAAAACTGTTTTTT. The chain links TRBV4-1 to TRBJ1-4, with 7 bases matching TRBD1. Germline V CDR1 and CDR2: MGHRA, YSYEKL. The CDR3 loop spans 16 amino acids. The V gene end was trimmed by 4 bases and the J gene end by 4 bases; junction bases not matched to a gene: 9.

The chain couples TRBV6-1 to TRBJ2-2; D perhaps matches TRBD1 (6 bases). This CDR3 contains 12 residues. V gave up 3 bases and J gave up 10 bases, with 9 bases separating them. Germline V gene sequence: CDR1 MNHNS, CDR2 SASEGT. Here the CDR3 reads CASSDGGKELFF. CDR3 sequence (DNA): TGTGCCAGCAGTGATGGGGGCAAGGAGCTGTTTTTT.

This clone occurred a few times. V usage is TRBV7-9 and J usage is TRBJ2-7; weak D call: TRBD1 (6 bases). This CDR3 is 14 amino acids long. The germline CDR1 and CDR2 sequences are SEHNR and FQNEAQ (reference sequence). The V end was cut by 5 bases, the J end by 4 bases, with 15 bases between. The chain's CDR3 is CASSLPGTPYEQYF. The CDR3 DNA reads TGTGCCAGCAGCCTCCCCGGGACACCTTACGAGCAGTACTTC.

J is TRBJ2-3 and V is TRBV29-1; the D is unclear. V lost 7 bases, J lost 1 base, and 15 bases lay in between. In germline, CDR1 is SQVTM, CDR2 ANQGSEA. The CDR3 sequence is 14 residues long. CDR3 sequence (DNA): TGCAGCGGCGGTCCGGGTTCCGGCACAGATACGCAGTATTTT. Translating it yields CSGGPGSGTDTQYF.

The chain combines TRBV27 with TRBJ2-6; D possibly corresponds to TRBD1 (6 bases). Germline CDR1 is MNHEY and CDR2 is SMNVEV (reference sequence). The V end was cut by 4 bases, the J end by 2 bases, with 9 bases between. The CDR3 is 15 residues long. The CDR3 bases are TGTGCCAGCAGTTCGACAGGTGCTGGGGCCAACGTCCTGACTTTC. It is translated as CASSSTGAGANVLTF.

The rearrangement links TRBV27 to TRBJ1-1; D is perhaps TRBD1 (5 bases). The CDR3 contains 16 residues. The V end was cut by 8 bases, the J end by 4 bases, with 23 bases between. CDR1 is MNHEY and CDR2 is SMNVEV in the germline V gene (reference sequence). CDR3 sequence reads: CASRYFGGYSGTEAFF. The CDR3 DNA follows: TGTGCCAGCCGATATTTCGGGGGTTATTCTGGCACTGAAGCTTTCTTT.

Worth noting for this clone: The sample carries other DNA sequences with the same CDR3. This sequence joins TRBV6-5 and TRBJ1-2; D may be TRBD1 (6 bases). CDR3 size: 14 residues. The ends were cut back, 6 bases at V and 4 bases at J, with 15 bases in the middle. Germline CDR1 MNHEY, CDR2 SVGAGI. For the CDR3, the DNA is TGTGCCAGCAGCTATCAGGGGCAGGGCTATGGCTACACCTTC. It yields the protein CASSYQGQGYGYTF.

The chain has TRBV6-2 or TRBV6-3 and TRBJ1-1; D is unresolved. Trimming left V 2 bases short and J 1 base short, with 8 bases between. CDR1 is MNHEY and CDR2 is SVGEGT in the germline V gene. The CDR3 covers 14 residues. Here the CDR3 reads CASSYREKNTEAFF. CDR3 nucleotides: TGTGCCAGCAGTTACCGCGAGAAGAACACTGAAGCTTTCTTT.